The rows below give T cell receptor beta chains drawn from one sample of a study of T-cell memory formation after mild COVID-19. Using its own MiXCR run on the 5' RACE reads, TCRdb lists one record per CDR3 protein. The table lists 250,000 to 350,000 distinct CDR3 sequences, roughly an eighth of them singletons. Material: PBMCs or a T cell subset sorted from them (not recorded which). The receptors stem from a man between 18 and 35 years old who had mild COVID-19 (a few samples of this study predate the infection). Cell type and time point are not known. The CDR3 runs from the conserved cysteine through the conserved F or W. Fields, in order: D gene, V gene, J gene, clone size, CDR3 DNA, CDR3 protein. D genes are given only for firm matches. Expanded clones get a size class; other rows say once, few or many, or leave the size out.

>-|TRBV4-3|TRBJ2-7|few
TGCGCCAGCAGCCAAGAGTCGGCTAGTGTCTCCGAGCAGTACTTC
CASSQESASVSEQYF
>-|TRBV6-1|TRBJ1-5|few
TGTGCCAGCAGTGAAGCTTACGGAGAAGGGTGGAGTCAGCCCCAGCATTTT
CASSEAYGEGWSQPQHF
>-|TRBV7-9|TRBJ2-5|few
TGTGCCAGCAGCTCCTCGAAGGGATCGGGAGAGACCCAGTACTTC
CASSSSKGSGETQYF
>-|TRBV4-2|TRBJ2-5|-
TGTGCCAGCAGCAAATGGATGATTACGGGGAGGGAGACCCAGTACTTC
CASSKWMITGRETQYF
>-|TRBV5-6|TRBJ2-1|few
TGTGCCAGCAGCACCCTCCGTGGAAATGAGCAGTTCTTC
CASSTLRGNEQFF
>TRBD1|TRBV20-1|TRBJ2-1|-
TGCAGTGCTGGGGACAGTTACAATGAGCAGTTCTTC
CSAGDSYNEQFF
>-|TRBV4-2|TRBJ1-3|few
TGTGCCAGCAGCCAAGAAGCAGGATCGGCGTCTGGAAACACCATATATTTT
CASSQEAGSASGNTIYF
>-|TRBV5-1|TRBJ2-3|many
TGCGCCAGCAGCTTGAGTGGCAGAAGCACAGATACGCAGTATTTT
CASSLSGRSTDTQYF
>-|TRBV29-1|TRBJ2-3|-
TGCAGCGTCGAACCGTGGGGGGATACGCAGTATTTT
CSVEPWGDTQYF
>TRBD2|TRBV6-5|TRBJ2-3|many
TGTGCCAGCAGACTCACCGGGACTAGCGGGGGCACAGATACGCAGTATTTT
CASRLTGTSGGTDTQYF
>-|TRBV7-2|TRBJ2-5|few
TGTGCCAGCAGCTTAGTACTGGGGGGGGCTGGGGAGACCCAGTACTTC
CASSLVLGGAGETQYF
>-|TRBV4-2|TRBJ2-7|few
TGTGCCAGCAGCCAAGATTTCGACGAGCAGTACTTC
CASSQDFDEQYF
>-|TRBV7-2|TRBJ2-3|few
TGTGCCAGCAGCCAGCGACTAGGGACAGATACGCAGTATTTT
CASSQRLGTDTQYF
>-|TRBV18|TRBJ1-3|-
TGTGCCAGCTCACCCCGGGAGAATGGAAACACCATATATTTT
CASSPRENGNTIYF